This T cell receptor beta chain is drawn from a study of beta chain features in type 1 diabetes. Whole-study context: Regarding age, gender and cell yields, patients proved similar to healthy donors. Summed over all samples, the examined sorted cells came to 100 million to 130 million.

One heparinised blood draw, averaging roughly 0.11 L, came from each donor. Each sorted fraction was over 98% pure. The study reverse transcribed the entire isolated RNA, so it sequenced expressed TCRB transcripts. Repertoires were generated with immunoSEQ multiplex PCR, while TCRdb's copy carries only in-frame clones and drops some. The sample contains hundreds of thousands of clones, 14% of which appear only once. This clone is a singleton in its sample. The V gene's germline CDR1 is SGHRS and CDR2 YFSETQ. This CDR3 region has 12 residues. V lost 4 bases and J lost 5, with 9 bases in between. The clonotype originates from a man under 40 in good health. Sequenced: central memory CD4+ T cells from blood. The J gene is TRBJ1-2, the V gene TRBV5-1; D remains ambiguous. Written as DNA, the CDR3 is TGCGCCAGCAGCCCGGACGTTTATGGCTACACCTTC. This translates into CASSPDVYGYTF.